This TCR beta chain was captured in a study of T-cell reconstitution after alpha-beta-depleted transplantation in children. Study results and caveats: T-cell counts and diversity at one year following transplant were attributed mainly to newly produced T cells. Surviving recipient cells, namely T cells and thymic progenitors, were the source of high day-60 TCRbeta diversity in some patients. At around two months after transplant, the alpha-beta T cells were reportedly derived from several hundred expanded clones that came from non-depleted graft cells.

This clonotype was seen only a few times. The antigen remains undetermined. The library targeted TCRbeta and was prepared with unique molecular identifiers. TCRdb redid the calling of the PCR reads with MiXCR, one entry per CDR3 protein. In the table there are more than 200,000 distinct CDR3 sequences, over 20% of which are singletons. The V gene lost 0 bases and the J gene lost 2 bases, with 17 bases spanning the gap. Germline CDR1 reads LGHNA; CDR2 reads YNFKEQ. The CDR3 extends over 17 amino acids. This TCR derives from a girl under 10 years old with Fanconi anemia, due to receive a stem cell transplant. The source was PBMCs, collected before TCRalphabeta/CD19-depleted stem cell transplant. The rearrangement joins TRBV4-2 to TRBJ2-7, with D perhaps given as TRBD1 or TRBD2 (5 bases each). As DNA, the CDR3 is TGTGCCAGCAGCCAAGATACCGGGGCTTCGATTACCTACGAGCAGTACTTC. Translating gives CASSQDTGASITYEQYF.